One sample yielded the 16 T cell receptor beta chains listed below, sequenced in a study of graft-versus-host responses after intestinal transplantation. The antigens for these receptors are not known. Clones were sequenced by immunoSEQ multiplex PCR, and TCRdb holds only the in-frame ones, with some missing. The sample contains approximately 85,000 clones, around 93% of which appear only once. This sample comprised unstimulated CD8+ T cells sorted from spleen or lymph node cells, obtained before transplant. Every receptor here comes from a human donor who was the organ donor for an intestinal transplant.

The sample holds one count of this clone. This chain links TRBV10-2 with TRBJ2-1; no firm D call. Per germline, CDR1 WSHSY and CDR2 SAAADI. Between the trimmed V and J ends, which lost 2 bases and 8 bases, there was a span of 7 bases. CDR3 length equals 12 residues. CDR3 nucleotide sequence: TGCGCCAGCAGTGAGATCCAGGATGAGCAGTTCTTC. Its protein product is CASSEIQDEQFF.

The V gene is TRBV6-1, the J gene TRBJ2-7; 10 positions match TRBD1. This CDR3 comprises 14 residues. With V trimmed by 8 bases and J by 1 base, 5 bases remained unmatched. Germline values: CDR1 MNHNS, CDR2 SASEGT. CDR3 loop: CASGGQGESYEQYF. CDR3 nucleotide sequence: TGTGCCAGCGGAGGACAGGGGGAATCCTACGAGCAGTACTTC.

This clone has just one count. The gene calls are TRBV6-5 and TRBJ2-1; TRBD1 matches 7 bases. This CDR3 has 16 residues. The V segment lost 2 bases and the J segment 8 bases; nucleotides outside the gene matches: 12. Germline CDR1 and CDR2: MNHEY and SVGAGI. CDR3 protein: CASSYAGGSRGHEQFF. CDR3 DNA: TGTGCCAGCAGTTACGCTGGGGGATCTAGGGGGCATGAGCAGTTCTTC.

The V gene is TRBV30, the J gene TRBJ2-3, with TRBD2 identical over 10 bases. CDR1 is GTSNPN, CDR2 SVGIG, per germline (reference sequence). This CDR3 has 16 amino acids. J lost 4 bases, V lost 0 bases, and 7 bases had no gene match. Here the CDR3 reads CAWSVRPSGSADTQYF. CDR3 bases: TGTGCCTGGAGTGTACGGCCTAGCGGGAGCGCAGATACGCAGTATTTT.

The CDR3 DNA sequence: TGTGCCAGCAGCTTACCCTTGGAGACCCAGTACTTC. The encoded protein is CASSLPLETQYF. The chain uses TRBV7-9 and TRBJ2-5; D remains ambiguous. V was pared by 2 bases and J by 5 bases, with 6 bases between. CDR3 length: 12 amino acids. In germline, CDR1 is SEHNR, CDR2 FQNEAQ (reference sequence). The full variable domain, completed using reference TRBV7-9 and TRBJ2-5, is DTGVSQNPRHKITKRGQNVTFRCDPISEHNRLYWYRQTLGQGPEFLTYFQNEAQLEKSRLLSDRFSAERPKGSFSTLEIQRTEQGDSAMYLCASSLPLETQYFGPGTRLLVL.

CDR3 amino acids: CASSVNRGSGGPRETQYF. In DNA, the CDR3 is TGTGCCAGCAGCGTAAATAGGGGTAGCGGGGGCCCCCGGGAGACCCAGTACTTC. The chain employs TRBV7-9 and TRBJ2-5, with 9 bases lining up with TRBD2. This CDR3 contains 18 residues. Trimming removed 5 bases from V and 5 bases from J; junction bases left unmatched: 18. CDR1 and CDR2 from the germline V gene are SEHNR and FQNEAQ (reference sequence).

The chain recombines TRBV5-4 with TRBJ2-7; 9 nucleotides line up with TRBD1. Trimming removed 0 bases from V and 3 bases from J; junction bases left unmatched: 1. The CDR3 covers 14 residues. CDR1 is SGHNT and CDR2 is YYREEE in the germline V gene (reference sequence). CDR3 protein: CASSLEDRGYEQYF. The CDR3 DNA is TGTGCCAGCAGCTTGGAGGACAGGGGCTACGAGCAGTACTTC.

This rearrangement joins TRBV10-3 to TRBJ1-2; D is possibly TRBD1 (6 bases). The CDR3 is made up of 14 amino acids. Germline V gene data show CDR1 as ENHRY and CDR2 as SYGVKD. V dropped 0 bases and J dropped 3 bases, with 8 bases sitting between them. This CDR3 reads CAISESTGDYGYTF. Written as DNA, the CDR3 is TGTGCCATCAGTGAGTCGACAGGAGACTATGGCTACACCTTC.

The chain joins TRBV11-3 to TRBJ2-5; D unclear. The end of the DNA aligns better with TRBJ2-7, so the J call may be wrong. The germline CDR1 and CDR2 sequences are SGHNT and YENEEA. The CDR3 covers 13 residues. The CDR3 DNA reads TGTGCCAGCAGCTTAGGACGCAACTACGAGCAGTACTTC. It codes for CASSLGRNYEQYF.

The genes are TRBV19 and TRBJ2-7; 10 bases match TRBD2. Germline CDR1 is LNHDA and CDR2 is SQIVND (reference sequence). V dropped 5 bases and J dropped 2; count of bases not matched to a gene: 3. The CDR3 is 14 amino acids. Here the CDR3 reads CASSPLAGAYEQYF. CDR3 DNA sequence: TGTGCCAGTAGTCCCCTAGCGGGGGCCTACGAGCAGTACTTC.

The genes are TRBV27 and TRBJ2-2; D is unresolved. The CDR3 runs 16 residues. V lost 2 bases and J 2 bases, leaving 12 bases between the germline ends. Germline CDR1 reads MNHEY; CDR2 reads SMNVEV (reference sequence). CDR3: CASSLGISSNTGELFF. As DNA, the CDR3 is TGTGCCAGCAGTTTAGGGATTTCTTCAAACACCGGGGAGCTGTTTTTT.

V is TRBV6-4 and J is TRBJ2-1; D possibly corresponds to TRBD1 (6 bases). CDR1 and CDR2 (germline): MRHNA, SNTAGT. Trimming removed 5 bases at V and 5 bases at J, with 10 bases between. The CDR3 has 13 residues. CDR3 protein: CASSPRDNNEQFF. The CDR3, as DNA: TGTGCCAGCAGTCCTCGGGACAACAATGAGCAGTTCTTC.

The chain joins TRBV6-1 to TRBJ2-7, with unresolved D. CDR1 and CDR2 (germline): MNHNS, SASEGT. Trimming shortened V by 2 bases and J by 3 bases, and 11 bases separated the two germline ends. The CDR3 sequence is 14 residues long. This CDR3 is CASSEMADLYEQYF. The CDR3 DNA is TGTGCCAGCAGTGAAATGGCGGACCTCTACGAGCAGTACTTC.

The chain uses TRBV6-5 and TRBJ2-1; 8 bases are shared with TRBD2. Germline trimming cut 5 bases from V and 3 bases from J; bases unmatched to any gene: 3. The CDR3 runs 14 residues. Germline loops: CDR1 MNHEY, CDR2 SVGAGI. This chain's CDR3 is CASSPGLDYNEQFF. In nucleotides, the CDR3 is TGTGCCAGCAGTCCGGGACTAGACTACAATGAGCAGTTCTTC.

This chain uses TRBV4-1 with TRBJ2-3; D assignment may be TRBD1 or TRBD2 (5 bases each). Germline assignment: CDR1 MGHRA and CDR2 YSYEKL. Between the trimmed V and J ends, which lost 0 bases and 0 bases, there was a span of 13 bases. The CDR3 sequence is 17 residues long. The CDR3 region is CASSQEWDPLSTDTQYF. Written as DNA, the CDR3 is TGCGCCAGCAGCCAAGAATGGGACCCTCTGAGCACAGATACGCAGTATTTT.

The chain recombines TRBV6-5 with TRBJ1-5; D is ambiguous. This CDR3 has 14 amino acids. V lost 6 bases and J lost 0, with 9 bases in between. In germline, CDR1 is MNHEY, CDR2 SVGAGI. CDR3 sequence: CASSPDDSNQPQHF. CDR3 sequence (DNA): TGTGCCAGCAGCCCGGACGATAGCAATCAGCCCCAGCATTTT.